This is a list of T cell receptor beta chains from one sample in a study of cytomegalovirus exposure and HLA in healthy donors. Here immunoSEQ multiplex PCR was the method, and the copy in TCRdb shows in-frame clones only, minus some. The sample has some 100,000 clones, 76% seen once. The material sequenced was PBMCs. The source of these receptors is a woman in her 50s in good health and CMV-seropositive. CDR3s include the opening cysteine and the closing phenylalanine or tryptophan. The order of the fields is clone size, J gene, D gene, V gene, CDR3 protein, CDR3 DNA. D genes are given only for firm matches. A row's size may be missing; if present it is once, few, many or a size class.

.,TRBJ2-7,TRBD2,TRBV27,CASSLWPGGSYEQYF,TGTGCCAGCAGTTTATGGCCGGGAGGGTCCTACGAGCAGTACTTC
.,TRBJ1-3,TRBD1,TRBV18,CASSVQGAQAGNTIYF,TGTGCCAGCTCGGTACAGGGGGCCCAGGCTGGAAACACCATATATTTT
.,TRBJ1-4,.,TRBV5-4,CASSLGRGDEKLFF,TGTGCCAGCAGCTTGGGGCGGGGGGATGAAAAACTGTTTTTT
.,TRBJ2-5,TRBD2,TRBV15,CATSRDGAGGIEAQYF,TGTGCCACCAGCAGAGATGGGGCGGGGGGAATCGAGGCCCAGTACTTC
.,TRBJ2-3,TRBD1,TRBV4-3,CASSPRRPGGKDTQYF,TGCGCCAGCAGCCCGCGAAGGCCAGGGGGCAAGGATACGCAGTATTTT
.,TRBJ2-3,TRBD2,TRBV7-2,CASSVTGTSGGTDTQYF,TGTGCCAGCAGCGTGACCGGGACTAGCGGGGGCACAGATACGCAGTATTTT
.,TRBJ2-2,TRBD2,TRBV27,CASSLGAGGATGELFF,TGTGCCAGCAGTTTAGGAGCGGGAGGAGCCACCGGGGAGCTGTTTTTT
.,TRBJ2-7,.,TRBV7-9,CAGSRDNSYEQYF,TGTGCCGGATCCCGGGACAACTCCTACGAGCAGTACTTC
few,TRBJ2-7,.,TRBV5-5,CASSLAPGSTYEQYF,TGTGCCAGCAGCTTGGCCCCAGGTTCTACCTACGAGCAGTACTTC
few,TRBJ1-5,.,TRBV2,CASSPGVRQPQHF,TGTGCCAGCAGTCCAGGGGTTCGGCAGCCCCAGCATTTT
.,TRBJ2-7,.,TRBV7-2,CASSLGSPVGGSYEQYF,TGTGCCAGCAGCTTAGGGTCTCCAGTCGGGGGCTCCTACGAGCAGTACTTC
.,TRBJ2-3,.,TRBV27,CASSFRSDTQYF,TGTGCCAGCAGTTTCAGGTCAGATACGCAGTATTTT
.,TRBJ2-2,.,TRBV7-3,CASSRGSTGELFF,TGTGCCAGCAGTCGGGGGTCGACCGGGGAGCTGTTTTTT
.,TRBJ1-1,TRBD1,TRBV7-9,CASSIQTGLNTEAFF,TGTGCCAGCAGCATACAGACAGGGCTGAACACTGAAGCTTTCTTT
.,TRBJ1-5,.,TRBV19,CASSIGPGVAVQPQHF,TGTGCCAGTAGTATAGGGCCCGGGGTGGCAGTGCAGCCCCAGCATTTT
.,TRBJ2-7,.,TRBV7-5,CARSFDRDEQYF,TGTGCCAGAAGCTTCGACAGGGACGAGCAGTACTTC
.,TRBJ1-2,.,TRBV6-6,CASSIGQSHYGYTF,TGTGCCAGCAGCATCGGACAGTCACACTATGGCTACACCTTC
.,TRBJ2-5,TRBD2,TRBV7-2,CASKMAGVGETQYF,TGTGCCAGCAAAATGGCGGGAGTGGGGGAGACCCAGTACTTC
.,TRBJ2-5,.,TRBV18,CASSPNGETQYF,TGTGCCAGCTCACCGAACGGGGAGACCCAGTACTTC
once,TRBJ2-7,TRBD2,TRBV4-1,CASSQEAPGGVEQYF,TGCGCCAGCAGCCAAGAGGCCCCTGGGGGGGTCGAGCAGTACTTC
.,TRBJ2-1,.,TRBV9,CASSVTGSSYNEQFF,TGTGCCAGCAGCGTAACGGGAAGCTCCTACAATGAGCAGTTCTTC
.,TRBJ2-7,TRBD2,TRBV4-3,CASSLTSGSYEQYF,TGCGCCAGCAGCCTTACTAGCGGCTCCTACGAGCAGTACTTC
.,TRBJ1-3,.,TRBV5-4,CASSFQSGSGNTIYF,TGTGCCAGCAGCTTCCAGTCGGGATCCGGAAACACCATATATTTT
.,TRBJ2-7,.,TRBV7-8,CASSLGRLASYEQYF,TGTGCCAGCAGCTTAGGCCGGCTAGCCTCCTACGAGCAGTACTTC
few,TRBJ1-1,TRBD1,TRBV9,CASSGGQGALATEAFF,TGTGCCAGCAGCGGGGGACAGGGGGCGCTTGCCACTGAAGCTTTCTTT
.,TRBJ2-4,TRBD1,TRBV4-3,CASSPGQKNSQYF,TGCGCCAGCAGCCCGGGACAGAAAAACAGTCAGTACTTC
.,TRBJ1-4,.,TRBV11-2,CASSLEGGKLFF,TGTGCCAGCAGCTTAGAGGGGGGGAAACTGTTTTTT
.,TRBJ1-1,.,TRBV5-6,CASSLGGKNTEAFF,TGTGCCAGCAGCTTGGGAGGGAAGAACACTGAAGCTTTCTTT
.,TRBJ1-5,.,TRBV19,CASSIDGRQQPQHF,TGTGCCAGTAGTATAGATGGCAGGCAGCAGCCCCAGCATTTT
.,TRBJ1-1,TRBD1,TRBV7-9,CASSLGQGDTEAFF,TGTGCCAGCAGCTTAGGCCAGGGGGACACTGAAGCTTTCTTT
.,TRBJ1-4,.,TRBV7-8,CASSRTENEKLFF,TGTGCCAGCAGCCGCACGGAGAATGAAAAACTGTTTTTT
.,TRBJ2-7,TRBD1,TRBV19,CASSIGTGRAYEQYF,TGTGCCAGTAGTATCGGGACAGGTAGGGCCTACGAGCAGTACTTC
few,TRBJ2-3,TRBD2,TRBV6-1,CASSASGGGSDTQYF,TGTGCCAGCAGCGCAAGCGGGGGGGGATCAGATACGCAGTATTTT
.,TRBJ2-3,TRBD2,TRBV5-4,CASSLASGGPDTQYF,TGTGCCAGCAGCTTGGCTAGCGGGGGACCAGATACGCAGTATTTT
.,TRBJ2-1,TRBD1,TRBV15,CATSTGGSGDEQFF,TGTGCCACCAGCACAGGGGGCAGCGGCGATGAGCAGTTCTTC
once,TRBJ2-7,TRBD1,TRBV19,CASSDRVGGSYEQYF,TGTGCCAGTAGTGACAGGGTTGGGGGCTCCTACGAGCAGTACTTC
few,TRBJ2-7,TRBD1,TRBV28,CASISRGLYEQYF,TGTGCCAGCATTAGCAGGGGGCTCTACGAGCAGTACTTC
few,TRBJ1-2,.,TRBV6-1,CASSESGNYGYTF,TGTGCCAGCAGTGAATCAGGGAACTATGGCTACACCTTC
.,TRBJ1-2,TRBD1,TRBV19,CASATGTGYGYTF,TGTGCCAGTGCTACAGGGACAGGATATGGCTACACCTTC
.,TRBJ1-1,.,TRBV6-5,CASSRQNTEAFF,TGTGCCAGCAGCCGACAGAACACTGAAGCTTTCTTT
few,TRBJ1-5,TRBD1,TRBV19,CASSTQGASNQPQHF,TGTGCCAGTAGTACTCAGGGGGCTAGCAATCAGCCCCAGCATTTT
.,TRBJ2-3,TRBD2,TRBV10-3,CAISEGWSGGTDTQYF,TGTGCCATCAGTGAAGGATGGAGCGGGGGAACAGATACGCAGTATTTT
.,TRBJ2-2,.,TRBV2,CASSVETSTGELFF,TGTGCCAGCAGTGTTGAGACTAGTACCGGGGAGCTGTTTTTT
.,TRBJ2-2,TRBD2,TRBV7-3,CASSPTSGGYSGELFF,TGTGCCAGCAGCCCTACTAGCGGGGGCTACTCCGGGGAGCTGTTTTTT
.,TRBJ2-7,TRBD2,TRBV7-8,CASSFGTSSDPQYF,TGTGCCAGCAGCTTCGGGACTAGCTCAGATCCTCAGTACTTC
.,TRBJ2-3,TRBD2,TRBV5-1,CASSAWTSGGMVQYF,TGCGCCAGCAGCGCCTGGACTAGCGGGGGTATGGTGCAGTATTTT
.,TRBJ2-3,TRBD2,TRBV6-1,CASSDTGTSGGARDTQYF,TGTGCCAGCAGTGACACCGGGACTAGCGGGGGGGCGAGAGATACGCAGTATTTT
.,TRBJ2-5,.,TRBV7-9,CSSNGRGQETQYF,TGTTCCAGCAACGGGAGAGGCCAAGAGACCCAGTACTTC
.,TRBJ1-2,.,TRBV7-9,CASSLALPGSYTF,TGTGCCAGCAGCTTAGCGCTACCAGGGAGCTACACCTTC
.,TRBJ1-2,.,TRBV7-2,CASSLGTEYGYTF,TGTGCCAGCAGCTTAGGGACAGAGTATGGCTACACCTTC
.,TRBJ2-4,.,TRBV7-9,CASSSWDTLKAKNIQYF,TGTGCCAGCAGCTCCTGGGACACTCTGAAGGCCAAAAACATTCAGTACTTC
.,TRBJ2-7,.,TRBV5-4,CASSSIRGQGTYEQYF,TGTGCCAGCAGCTCCATTAGAGGTCAGGGGACCTACGAGCAGTACTTC
.,TRBJ1-2,TRBD1,TRBV27,CASSARIGQGGNYGYTF,TGTGCCAGCAGTGCTCGGATTGGACAGGGGGGTAACTATGGCTACACCTTC
.,TRBJ2-5,TRBD2,TRBV5-4,CASSFLGGGQETQYF,TGTGCCAGCAGCTTCTTGGGGGGGGGCCAAGAGACCCAGTACTTC